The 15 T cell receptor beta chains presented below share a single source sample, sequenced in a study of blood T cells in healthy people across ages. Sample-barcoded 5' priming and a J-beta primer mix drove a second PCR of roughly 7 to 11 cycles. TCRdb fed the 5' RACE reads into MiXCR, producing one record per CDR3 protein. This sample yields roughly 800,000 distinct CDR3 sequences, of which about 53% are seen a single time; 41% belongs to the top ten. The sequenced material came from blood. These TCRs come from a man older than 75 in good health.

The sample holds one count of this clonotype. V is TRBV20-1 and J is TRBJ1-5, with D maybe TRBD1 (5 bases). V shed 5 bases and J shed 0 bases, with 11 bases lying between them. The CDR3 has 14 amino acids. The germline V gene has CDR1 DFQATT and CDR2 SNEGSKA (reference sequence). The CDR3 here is CSAAQGDSNQPQHF. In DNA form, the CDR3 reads TGCAGTGCTGCGCAGGGCGATAGCAATCAGCCCCAGCATTTT.

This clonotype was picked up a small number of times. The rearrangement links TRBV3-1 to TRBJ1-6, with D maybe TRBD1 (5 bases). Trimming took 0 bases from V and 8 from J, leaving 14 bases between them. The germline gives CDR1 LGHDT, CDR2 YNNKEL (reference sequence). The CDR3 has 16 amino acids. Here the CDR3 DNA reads TGTGCCAGCAGCCAAGATTTAGGGGTGGCGGATTCACCCCTCCACTTT. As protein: CASSQDLGVADSPLHF.

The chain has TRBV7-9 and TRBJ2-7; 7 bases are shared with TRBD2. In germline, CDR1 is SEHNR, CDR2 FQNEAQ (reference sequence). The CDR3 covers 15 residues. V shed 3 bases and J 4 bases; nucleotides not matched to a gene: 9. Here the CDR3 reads CASSFGRAGSYEQYF. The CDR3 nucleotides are TGTGCCAGCAGCTTCGGACGAGCGGGGAGTTACGAGCAGTACTTC. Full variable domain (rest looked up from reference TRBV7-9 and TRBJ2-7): DTGVSQNPRHKITKRGQNVTFRCDPISEHNRLYWYRQTLGQGPEFLTYFQNEAQLEKSRLLSDRFSAERPKGSFSTLEIQRTEQGDSAMYLCASSFGRAGSYEQYFGPGTRLTVT.

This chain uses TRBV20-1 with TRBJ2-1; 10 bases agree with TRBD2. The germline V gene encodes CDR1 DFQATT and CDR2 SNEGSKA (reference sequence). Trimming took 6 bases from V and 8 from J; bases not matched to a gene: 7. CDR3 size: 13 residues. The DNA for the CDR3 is TGCAGTGCCCCTGCCGGGACTAGCGATGAGCAGTTCTTC. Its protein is CSAPAGTSDEQFF.

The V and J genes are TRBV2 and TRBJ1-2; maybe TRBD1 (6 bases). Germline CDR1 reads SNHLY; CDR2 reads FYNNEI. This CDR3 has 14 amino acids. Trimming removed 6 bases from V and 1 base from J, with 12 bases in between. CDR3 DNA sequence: TGTGCCAGCAGCCCTAGGACAGTTAACTATGGCTACACCTTC. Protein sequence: CASSPRTVNYGYTF.

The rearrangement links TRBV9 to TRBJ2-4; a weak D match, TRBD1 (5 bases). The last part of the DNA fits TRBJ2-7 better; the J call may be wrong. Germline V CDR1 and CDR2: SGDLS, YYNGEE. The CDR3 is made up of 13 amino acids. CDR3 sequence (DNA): TGTGCCAGCAGTAAGGGGCCTTCGGACGAGCAGTACTTC. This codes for CASSKGPSDEQYF.

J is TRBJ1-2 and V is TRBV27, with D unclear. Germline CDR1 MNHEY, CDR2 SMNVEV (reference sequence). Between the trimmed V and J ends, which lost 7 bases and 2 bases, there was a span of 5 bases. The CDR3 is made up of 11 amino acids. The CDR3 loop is CASMHNYGYTF. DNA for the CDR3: TGTGCCAGCATGCACAACTATGGCTACACCTTC.

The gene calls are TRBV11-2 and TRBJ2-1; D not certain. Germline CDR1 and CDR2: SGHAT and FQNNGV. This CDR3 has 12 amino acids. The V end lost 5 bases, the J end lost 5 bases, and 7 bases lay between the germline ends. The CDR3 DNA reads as TGTGCCAGCAGCCCAACAGACAATGAGCAGTTCTTC. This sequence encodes CASSPTDNEQFF. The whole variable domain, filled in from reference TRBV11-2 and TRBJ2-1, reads EAGVAQSPRYKIIEKRQSVAFWCNPISGHATLYWYQQILGQGPKLLIQFQNNGVVDDSQLPKDRFSAERLKGVDSTLKIQPAKLEDSAVYLCASSPTDNEQFFGPGTRLTVL.

CDR3 bases: TGTGCCAGCAGTTACGCGCAGGGCTCAGGGAATCAGCCCCAGCATTTT. It yields the protein CASSYAQGSGNQPQHF. The J gene is TRBJ1-5, the V gene TRBV6-6, with D perhaps TRBD1 (5 bases). Trimming shortened V by 2 bases and J by 4 bases, and 15 bases separated the two germline ends. Germline V gives CDR1 MNHNY, CDR2 SVGAGI (reference sequence). The CDR3 contains 16 residues.

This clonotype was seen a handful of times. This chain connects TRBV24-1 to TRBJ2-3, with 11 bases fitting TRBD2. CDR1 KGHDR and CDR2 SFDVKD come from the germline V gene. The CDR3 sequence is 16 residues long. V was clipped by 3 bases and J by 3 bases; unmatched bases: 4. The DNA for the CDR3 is TGTGCCACCAGTGATCAGACTAGCGGGACAACAGATACGCAGTATTTT. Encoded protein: CATSDQTSGTTDTQYF.

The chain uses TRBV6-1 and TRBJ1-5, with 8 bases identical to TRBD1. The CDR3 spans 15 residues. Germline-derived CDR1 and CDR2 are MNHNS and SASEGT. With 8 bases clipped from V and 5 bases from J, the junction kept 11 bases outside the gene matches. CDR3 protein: CASFNRDRFDQPQHF. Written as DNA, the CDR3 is TGTGCCAGCTTTAACCGGGACAGGTTTGATCAGCCCCAGCATTTT.

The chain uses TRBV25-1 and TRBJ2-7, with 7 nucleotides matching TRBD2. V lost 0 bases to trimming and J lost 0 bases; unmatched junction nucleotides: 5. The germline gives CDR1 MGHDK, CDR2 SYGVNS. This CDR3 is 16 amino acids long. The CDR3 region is CASSEYRASGSYEQYF. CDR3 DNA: TGTGCCAGCAGTGAATATAGGGCTAGCGGCTCCTACGAGCAGTACTTC.

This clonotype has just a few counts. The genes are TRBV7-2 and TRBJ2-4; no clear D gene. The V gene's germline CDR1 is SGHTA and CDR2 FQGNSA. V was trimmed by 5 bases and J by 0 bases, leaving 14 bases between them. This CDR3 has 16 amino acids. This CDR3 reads CASSHSDKLAKNIQYF. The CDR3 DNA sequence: TGTGCCAGCAGCCACAGCGACAAGCTAGCCAAAAACATTCAGTACTTC.

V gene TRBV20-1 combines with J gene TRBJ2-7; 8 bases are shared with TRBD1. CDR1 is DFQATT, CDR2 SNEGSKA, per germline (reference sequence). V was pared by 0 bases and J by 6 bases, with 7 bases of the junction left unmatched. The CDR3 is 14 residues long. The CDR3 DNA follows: TGCAGTGCTAGAGACCTCAGGGGGCTGCTCGAGCAGTACTTC. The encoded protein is CSARDLRGLLEQYF.

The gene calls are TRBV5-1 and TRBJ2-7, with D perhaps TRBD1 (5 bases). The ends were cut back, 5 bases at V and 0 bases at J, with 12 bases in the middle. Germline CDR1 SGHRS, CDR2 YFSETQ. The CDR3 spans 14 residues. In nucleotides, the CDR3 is TGCGCCAGCAGACGGACACCCTACTCCTACGAGCAGTACTTC. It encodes CASRRTPYSYEQYF.